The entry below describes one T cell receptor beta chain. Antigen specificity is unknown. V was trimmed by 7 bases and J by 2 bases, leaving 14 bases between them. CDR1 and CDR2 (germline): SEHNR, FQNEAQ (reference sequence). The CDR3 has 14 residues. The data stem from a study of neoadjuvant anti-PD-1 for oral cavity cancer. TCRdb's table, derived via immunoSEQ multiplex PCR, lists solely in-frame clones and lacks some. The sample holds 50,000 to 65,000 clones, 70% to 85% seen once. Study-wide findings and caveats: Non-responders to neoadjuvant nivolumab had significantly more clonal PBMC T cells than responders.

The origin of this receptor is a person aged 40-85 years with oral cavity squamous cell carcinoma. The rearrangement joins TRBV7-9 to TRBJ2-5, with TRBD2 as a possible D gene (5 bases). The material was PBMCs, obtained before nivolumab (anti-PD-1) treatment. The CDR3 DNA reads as TGTGCCAGCAATCCCGCGACGGGACAAGAGACCCAGTACTTC. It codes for CASNPATGQETQYF.